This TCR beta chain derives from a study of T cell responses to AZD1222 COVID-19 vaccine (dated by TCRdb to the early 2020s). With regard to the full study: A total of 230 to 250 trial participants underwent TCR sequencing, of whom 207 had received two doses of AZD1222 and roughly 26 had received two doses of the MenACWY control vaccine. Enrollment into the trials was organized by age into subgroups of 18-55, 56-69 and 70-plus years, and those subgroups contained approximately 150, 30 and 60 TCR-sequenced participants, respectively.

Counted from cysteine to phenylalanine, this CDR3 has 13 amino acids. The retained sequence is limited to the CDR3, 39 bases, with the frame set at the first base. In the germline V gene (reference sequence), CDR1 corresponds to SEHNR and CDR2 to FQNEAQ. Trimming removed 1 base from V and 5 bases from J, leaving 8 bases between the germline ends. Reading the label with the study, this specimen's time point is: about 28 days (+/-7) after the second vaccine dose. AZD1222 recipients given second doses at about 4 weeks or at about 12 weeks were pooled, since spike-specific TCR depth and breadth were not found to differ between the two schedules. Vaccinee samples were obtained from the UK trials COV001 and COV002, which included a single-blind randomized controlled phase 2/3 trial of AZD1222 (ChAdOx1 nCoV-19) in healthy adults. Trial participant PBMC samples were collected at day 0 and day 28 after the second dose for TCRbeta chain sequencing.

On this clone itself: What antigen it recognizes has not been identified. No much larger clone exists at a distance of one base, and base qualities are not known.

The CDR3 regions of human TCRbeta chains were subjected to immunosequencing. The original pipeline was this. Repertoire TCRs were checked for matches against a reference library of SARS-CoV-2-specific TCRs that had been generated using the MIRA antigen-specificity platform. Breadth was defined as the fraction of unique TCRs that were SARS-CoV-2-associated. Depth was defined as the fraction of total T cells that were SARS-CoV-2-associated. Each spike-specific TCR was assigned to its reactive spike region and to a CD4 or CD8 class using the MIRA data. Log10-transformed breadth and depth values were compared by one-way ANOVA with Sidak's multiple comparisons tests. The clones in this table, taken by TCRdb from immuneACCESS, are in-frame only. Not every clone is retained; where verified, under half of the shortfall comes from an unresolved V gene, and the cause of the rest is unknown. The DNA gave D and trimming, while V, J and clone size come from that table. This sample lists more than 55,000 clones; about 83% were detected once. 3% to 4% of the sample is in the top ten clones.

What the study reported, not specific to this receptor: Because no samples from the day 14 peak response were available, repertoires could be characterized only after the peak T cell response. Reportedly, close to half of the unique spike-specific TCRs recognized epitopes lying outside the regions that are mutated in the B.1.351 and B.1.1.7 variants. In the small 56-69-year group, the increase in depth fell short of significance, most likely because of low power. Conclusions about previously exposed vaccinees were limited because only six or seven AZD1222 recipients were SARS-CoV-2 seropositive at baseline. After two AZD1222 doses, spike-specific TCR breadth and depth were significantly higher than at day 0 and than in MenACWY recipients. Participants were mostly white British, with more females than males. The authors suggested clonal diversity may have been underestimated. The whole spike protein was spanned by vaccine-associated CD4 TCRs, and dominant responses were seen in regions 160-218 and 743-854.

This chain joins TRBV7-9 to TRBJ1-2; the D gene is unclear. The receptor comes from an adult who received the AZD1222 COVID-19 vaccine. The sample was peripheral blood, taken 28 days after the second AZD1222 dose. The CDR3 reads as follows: CASSLVGKYGYTF. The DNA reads TGTGCCAGCAGCTTAGTAGGGAAATATGGCTACACCTTC.